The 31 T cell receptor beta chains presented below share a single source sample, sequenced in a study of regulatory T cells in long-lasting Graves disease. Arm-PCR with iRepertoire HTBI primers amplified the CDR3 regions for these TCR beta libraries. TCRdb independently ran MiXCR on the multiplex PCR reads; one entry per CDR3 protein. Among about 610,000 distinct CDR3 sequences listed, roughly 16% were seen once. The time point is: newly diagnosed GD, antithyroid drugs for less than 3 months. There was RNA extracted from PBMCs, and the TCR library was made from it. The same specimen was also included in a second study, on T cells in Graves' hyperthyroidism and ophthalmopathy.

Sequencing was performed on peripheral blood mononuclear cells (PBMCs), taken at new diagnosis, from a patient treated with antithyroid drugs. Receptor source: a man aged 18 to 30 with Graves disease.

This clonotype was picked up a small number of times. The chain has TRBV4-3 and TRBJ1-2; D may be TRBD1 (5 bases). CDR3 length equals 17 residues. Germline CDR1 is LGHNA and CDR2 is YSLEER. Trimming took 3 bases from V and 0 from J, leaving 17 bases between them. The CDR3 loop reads CASSQNRRSLPNYGYTF. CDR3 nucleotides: TGCGCCAGCAGCCAGAACAGGAGATCCCTACCTAACTATGGCTACACCTTC.

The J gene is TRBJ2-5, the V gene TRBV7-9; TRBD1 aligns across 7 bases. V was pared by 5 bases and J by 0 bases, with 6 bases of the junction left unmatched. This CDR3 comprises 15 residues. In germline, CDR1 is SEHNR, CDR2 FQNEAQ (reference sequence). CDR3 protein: CASSPGTVYQETQYF. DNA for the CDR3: TGTGCCAGCAGCCCCGGGACAGTGTACCAAGAGACCCAGTACTTC.

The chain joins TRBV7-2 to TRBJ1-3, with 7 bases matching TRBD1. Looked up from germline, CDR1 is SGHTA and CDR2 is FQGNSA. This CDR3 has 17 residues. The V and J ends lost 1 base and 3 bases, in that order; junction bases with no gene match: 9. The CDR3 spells CASSLVGQGVFGNTIYF. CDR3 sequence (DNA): TGTGCCAGCAGCTTAGTCGGTCAGGGGGTCTTTGGAAACACCATATATTTT.

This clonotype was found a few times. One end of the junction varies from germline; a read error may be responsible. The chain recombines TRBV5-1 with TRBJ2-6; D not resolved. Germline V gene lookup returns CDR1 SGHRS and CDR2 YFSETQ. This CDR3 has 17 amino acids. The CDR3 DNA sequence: TGCGCCGGCAGCTTGGTCCTTTTAGGATCTGGGGCCAACGTCCTGACTTTC. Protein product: CAGSLVLLGSGANVLTF. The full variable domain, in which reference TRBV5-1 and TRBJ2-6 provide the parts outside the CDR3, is KAGVTQTPRYLIKTRGQQVTLSCSPISGHRSVSWYQQTPGQGLQFLFEYFSETQRNKGNFPGRFSGRQFSNSRSEMNVSTLELGDSALYLCAGSLVLLGSGANVLTFGAGSRLTVL.

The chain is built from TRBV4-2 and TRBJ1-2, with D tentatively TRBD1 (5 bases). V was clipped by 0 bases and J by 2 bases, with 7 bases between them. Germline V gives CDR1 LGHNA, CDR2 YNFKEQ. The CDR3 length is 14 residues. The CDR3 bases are TGTGCCAGCAGCCAAGAATGGGGGAACTATGGCTACACCTTC. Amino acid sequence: CASSQEWGNYGYTF.

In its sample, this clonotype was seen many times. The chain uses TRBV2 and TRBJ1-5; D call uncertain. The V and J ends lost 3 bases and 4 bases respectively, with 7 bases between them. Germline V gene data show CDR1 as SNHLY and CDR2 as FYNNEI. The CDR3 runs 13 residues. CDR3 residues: CASSDVLNQPQHF. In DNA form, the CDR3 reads TGTGCCAGCAGTGATGTACTAAATCAGCCCCAGCATTTT.

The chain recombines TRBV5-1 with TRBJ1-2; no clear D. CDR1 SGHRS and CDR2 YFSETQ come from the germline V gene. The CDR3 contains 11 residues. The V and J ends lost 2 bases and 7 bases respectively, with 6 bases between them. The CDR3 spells CASSLDAGYTF. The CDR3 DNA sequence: TGCGCCAGCAGCTTAGATGCTGGCTACACCTTC.

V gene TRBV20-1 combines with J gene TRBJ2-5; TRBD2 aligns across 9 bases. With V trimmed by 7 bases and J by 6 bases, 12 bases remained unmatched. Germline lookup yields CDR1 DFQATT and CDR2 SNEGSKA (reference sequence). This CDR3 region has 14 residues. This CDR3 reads CSGLTGTSFQTQYF. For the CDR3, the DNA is TGCAGTGGCCTTACCGGGACTAGCTTCCAGACCCAGTACTTC.

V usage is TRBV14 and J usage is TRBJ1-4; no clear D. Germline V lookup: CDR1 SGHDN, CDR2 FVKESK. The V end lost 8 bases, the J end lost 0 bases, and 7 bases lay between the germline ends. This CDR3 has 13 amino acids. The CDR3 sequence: CASLETTNEKLFF. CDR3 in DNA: TGTGCCAGCCTTGAAACAACTAATGAAAAACTGTTTTTT.

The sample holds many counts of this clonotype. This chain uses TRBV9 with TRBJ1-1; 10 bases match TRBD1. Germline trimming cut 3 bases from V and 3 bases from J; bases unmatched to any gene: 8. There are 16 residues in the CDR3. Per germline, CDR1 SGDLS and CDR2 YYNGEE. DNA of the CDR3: TGTGCCAGCAGCGATAGCCGTGGACAGGGGGACACTGAAGCTTTCTTT. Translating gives CASSDSRGQGDTEAFF.

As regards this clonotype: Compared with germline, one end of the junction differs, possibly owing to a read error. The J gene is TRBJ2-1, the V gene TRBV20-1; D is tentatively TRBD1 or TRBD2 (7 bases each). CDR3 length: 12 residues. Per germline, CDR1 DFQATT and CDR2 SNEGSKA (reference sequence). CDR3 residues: CSAGEGQSPPLF. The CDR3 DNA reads TGCAGTGCTGGGGAGGGACAGTCACCACCCCTCTTC.

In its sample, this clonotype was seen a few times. The CDR3 nucleotides are TGTGCCAGCAGCGTAACTAGCGGGAGTGGTGGGTCCCAGTACTTC. Its protein is CASSVTSGSGGSQYF. The chain recombines TRBV9 with TRBJ2-5, with 11 bases fitting TRBD2. The CDR3 totals 15 residues. The J segment lost 9 bases and the V segment lost 1 base, leaving 8 bases of the junction unmatched. Germline assignment: CDR1 SGDLS and CDR2 YYNGEE.

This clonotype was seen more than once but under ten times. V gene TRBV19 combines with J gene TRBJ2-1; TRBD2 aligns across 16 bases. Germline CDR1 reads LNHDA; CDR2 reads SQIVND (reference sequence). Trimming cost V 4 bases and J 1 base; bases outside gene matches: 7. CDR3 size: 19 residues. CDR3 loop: CASSKQGLAGGWSYNEQFF. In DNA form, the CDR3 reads TGTGCCAGTAGTAAACAGGGACTAGCGGGAGGGTGGTCCTACAATGAGCAGTTCTTC.

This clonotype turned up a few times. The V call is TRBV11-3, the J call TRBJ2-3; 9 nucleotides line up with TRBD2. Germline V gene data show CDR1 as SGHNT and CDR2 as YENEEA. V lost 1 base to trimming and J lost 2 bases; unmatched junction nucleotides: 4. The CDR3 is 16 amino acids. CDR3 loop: CASSLGLAAATDTQYF. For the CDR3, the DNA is TGTGCCAGCAGCTTAGGACTAGCGGCTGCCACAGATACGCAGTATTTT.

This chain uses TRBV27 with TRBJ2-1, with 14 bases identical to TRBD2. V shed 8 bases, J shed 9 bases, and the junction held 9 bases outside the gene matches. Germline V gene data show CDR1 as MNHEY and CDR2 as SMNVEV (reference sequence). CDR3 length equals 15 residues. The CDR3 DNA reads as TGTGCCAGCGGAACGGGACTAGCGGGAGTTGGTGAGCAGTTCTTC. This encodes CASGTGLAGVGEQFF.

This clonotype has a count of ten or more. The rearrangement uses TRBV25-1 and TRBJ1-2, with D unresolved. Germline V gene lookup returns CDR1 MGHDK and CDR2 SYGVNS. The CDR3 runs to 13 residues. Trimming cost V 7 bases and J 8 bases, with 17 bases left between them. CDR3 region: CASTLPGGVGYTF. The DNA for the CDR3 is TGTGCCAGCACCCTGCCGGGTGGGGTCGGCTACACCTTC.

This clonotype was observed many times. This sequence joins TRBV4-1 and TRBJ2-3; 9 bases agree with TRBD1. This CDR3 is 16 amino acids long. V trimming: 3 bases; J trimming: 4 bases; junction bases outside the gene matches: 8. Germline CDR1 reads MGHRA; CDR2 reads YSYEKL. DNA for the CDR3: TGCGCCAGCAGCCAGGGCGGGACAGGGTCTCCAGATACGCAGTATTTT. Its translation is CASSQGGTGSPDTQYF.

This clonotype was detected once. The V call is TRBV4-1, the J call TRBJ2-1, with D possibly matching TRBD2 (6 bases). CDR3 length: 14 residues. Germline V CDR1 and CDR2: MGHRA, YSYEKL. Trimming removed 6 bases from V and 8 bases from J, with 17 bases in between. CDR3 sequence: CASSWGTSSYEQFF. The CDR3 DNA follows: TGCGCCAGCAGTTGGGGGACTTCTTCATATGAGCAGTTCTTC.

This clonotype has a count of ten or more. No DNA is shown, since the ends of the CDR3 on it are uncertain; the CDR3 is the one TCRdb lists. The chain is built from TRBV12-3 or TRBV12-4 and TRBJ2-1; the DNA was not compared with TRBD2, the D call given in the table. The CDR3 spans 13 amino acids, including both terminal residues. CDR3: CASSSSLAHEQFF.

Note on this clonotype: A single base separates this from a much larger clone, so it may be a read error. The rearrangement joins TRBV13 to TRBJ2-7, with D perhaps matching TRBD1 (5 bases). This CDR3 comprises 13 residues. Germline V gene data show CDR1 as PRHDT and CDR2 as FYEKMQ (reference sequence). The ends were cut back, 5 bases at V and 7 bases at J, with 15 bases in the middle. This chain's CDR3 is CASSLGANNEQYF. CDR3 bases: TGTGCCAGCAGCCTTGGGGCAAACAATGAGCAGTACTTC. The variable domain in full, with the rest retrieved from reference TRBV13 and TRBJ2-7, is AAGVIQSPRHLIKEKRETATLKCYPIPRHDTVYWYQQGPGQDPQFLISFYEKMQSDKGSIPDRFSAQQFSDYHSELNMSSLELGDSALYFCASSLGANNEQYFGPGTRLTVT.

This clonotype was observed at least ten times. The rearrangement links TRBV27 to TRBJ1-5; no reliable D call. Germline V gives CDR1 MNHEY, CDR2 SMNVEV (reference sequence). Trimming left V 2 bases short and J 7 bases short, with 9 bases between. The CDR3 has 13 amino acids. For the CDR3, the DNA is TGTGCCAGCAGTTTAAACGGAGAGCAGCCCCAGCATTTT. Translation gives CASSLNGEQPQHF.

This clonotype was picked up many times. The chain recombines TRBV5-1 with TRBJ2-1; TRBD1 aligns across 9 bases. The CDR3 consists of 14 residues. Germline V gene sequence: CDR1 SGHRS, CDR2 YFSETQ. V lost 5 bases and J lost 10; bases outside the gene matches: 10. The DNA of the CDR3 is TGCGCCAGCAGTGGAGACAGGGGGATCGGAGAGCAGTTCTTC. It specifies CASSGDRGIGEQFF.

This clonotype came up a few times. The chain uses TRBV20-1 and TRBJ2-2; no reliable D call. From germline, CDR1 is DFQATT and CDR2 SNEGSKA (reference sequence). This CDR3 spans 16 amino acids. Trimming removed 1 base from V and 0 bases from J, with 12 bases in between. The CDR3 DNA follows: TGCAGTGCTAGAGGGCATGCCGGTACGAACACCGGGGAGCTGTTTTTT. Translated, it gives CSARGHAGTNTGELFF.

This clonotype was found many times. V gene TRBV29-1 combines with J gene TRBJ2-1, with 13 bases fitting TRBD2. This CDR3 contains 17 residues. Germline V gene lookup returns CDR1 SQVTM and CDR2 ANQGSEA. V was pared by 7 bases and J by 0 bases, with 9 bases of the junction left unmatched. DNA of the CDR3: TGCAGCGCGCGGACTAGCGGGAGTTCCGCCTCCTACAATGAGCAGTTCTTC. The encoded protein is CSARTSGSSASYNEQFF.

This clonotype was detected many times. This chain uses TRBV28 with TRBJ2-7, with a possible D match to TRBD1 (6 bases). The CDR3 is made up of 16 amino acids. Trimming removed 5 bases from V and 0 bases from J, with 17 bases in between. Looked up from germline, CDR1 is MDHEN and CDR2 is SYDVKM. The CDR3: CASSHRLRDTSYEQYF. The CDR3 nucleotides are TGTGCCAGCAGTCATAGACTCCGGGACACCTCCTACGAGCAGTACTTC.

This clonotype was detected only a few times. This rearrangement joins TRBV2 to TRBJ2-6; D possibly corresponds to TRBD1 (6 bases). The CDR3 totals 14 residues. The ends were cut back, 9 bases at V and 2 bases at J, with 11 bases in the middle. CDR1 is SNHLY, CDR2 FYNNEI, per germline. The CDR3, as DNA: TGTGCCAGTACAGGGTTCACTGGGGCCAACGTCCTGACTTTC. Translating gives CASTGFTGANVLTF.

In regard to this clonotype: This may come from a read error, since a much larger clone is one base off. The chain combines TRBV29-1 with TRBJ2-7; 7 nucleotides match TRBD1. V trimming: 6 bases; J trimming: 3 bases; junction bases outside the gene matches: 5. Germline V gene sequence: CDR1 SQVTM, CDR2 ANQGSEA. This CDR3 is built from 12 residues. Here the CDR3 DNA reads TGCAGCGTGACAGGGATTGGCTACGAGCAGTACTTC. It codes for CSVTGIGYEQYF.

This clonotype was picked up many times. The CDR3 reads CSARLWDRKETQYF. The CDR3 region has the DNA TGCAGTGCTAGGCTTTGGGACAGAAAAGAGACCCAGTACTTC. This chain links TRBV20-1 with TRBJ2-5; TRBD1 aligns across 7 bases. The CDR3 is 14 amino acids. CDR1 is DFQATT and CDR2 is SNEGSKA in the germline V gene (reference sequence). V lost 3 bases, J lost 3 bases, and 7 bases stayed unmatched.

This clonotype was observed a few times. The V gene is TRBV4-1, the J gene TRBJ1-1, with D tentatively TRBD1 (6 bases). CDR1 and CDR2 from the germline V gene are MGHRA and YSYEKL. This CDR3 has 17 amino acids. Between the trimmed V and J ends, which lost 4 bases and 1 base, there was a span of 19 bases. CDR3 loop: CASSPWGQTKTNTEAFF. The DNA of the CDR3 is TGCGCCAGCAGCCCATGGGGGCAGACTAAGACGAACACTGAAGCTTTCTTT.

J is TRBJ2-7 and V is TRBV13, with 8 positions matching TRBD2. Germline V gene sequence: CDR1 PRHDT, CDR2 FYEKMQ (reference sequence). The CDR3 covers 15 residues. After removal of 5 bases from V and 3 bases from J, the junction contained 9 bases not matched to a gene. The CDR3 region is CASSLTSGSFYEQYF. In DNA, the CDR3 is TGTGCCAGCAGCCTAACCAGCGGGAGTTTCTACGAGCAGTACTTC.

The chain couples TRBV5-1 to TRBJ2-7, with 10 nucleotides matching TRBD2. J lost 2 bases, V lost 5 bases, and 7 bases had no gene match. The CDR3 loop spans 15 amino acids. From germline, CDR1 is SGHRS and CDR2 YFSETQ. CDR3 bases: TGCGCCAGCAGATCTGGACTAGCGGCTACCTACGAGCAGTACTTC. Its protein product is CASRSGLAATYEQYF.